This TCR beta chain was captured in a study of blood T cell repertoires in COVID-19. Study as a whole: Samples of COVID-19 (acute and convalescent) were obtained from the United States, Italy and Spain. Nucleic acid was either cDNA or gDNA, and it came from T cells, B-cell-depleted T cells, or PBMCs.

TCRdb's copy holds only in-frame clones and misses some; the assay was immunoSEQ multiplex PCR. The sample lists 68,000 or so clones; 80% to 90% were seen once. The V end was cut by 5 bases, the J end by 7 bases, with 12 bases between. The CDR3 is 12 residues long. Germline V lookup: CDR1 SQVTM, CDR2 ANQGSEA. This TCR derives from a human donor in a cohort sampled during active COVID-19. Sequencing input: peripheral blood. The chain joins TRBV29-1 to TRBJ2-1, with D perhaps matching TRBD2 (6 bases). The chain's CDR3 is CSVRSGGNEQFF. CDR3 bases: TGCAGCGTTCGTAGCGGAGGGAATGAGCAGTTCTTC.